This passage covers 21 T cell receptor beta chains from one sample sequenced in a study of T cell repertoires in cytomegalovirus infection. TCRdb re-derived calls from the reads in MiXCR, one entry per CDR3 protein. Counted here are 55,000 to 85,000 distinct CDR3 sequences, approximately 3.6% occurring once; the ten biggest clones make up less than 25%. The material sequenced was PBMCs. These receptors were collected from a human donor in good health (CMV status not recorded). Some clones in this sample may be carry-over from other donors' samples.

This clonotype was seen repeatedly, ten times or more. The chain employs TRBV18 and TRBJ1-1; tentative D call: TRBD1 (6 bases). The CDR3 spans 14 residues. V was clipped by 3 bases and J by 5 bases, with 13 bases between them. Per the germline V gene, CDR1 is KGHSH and CDR2 is LQKENI. The CDR3 reads CASSPPQGLTEAFF. CDR3 nucleotides: TGTGCCAGCTCACCCCCACAGGGTTTGACTGAAGCTTTCTTT. The variable domain in full, with the rest retrieved from reference TRBV18 and TRBJ1-1, is NAGVMQNPRHLVRRRGQEARLRCSPMKGHSHVYWYRQLPEEGLKFMVYLQKENIIDESGMPKERFSAEFPKEGPSILRIQQVVRGDSAAYFCASSPPQGLTEAFFGQGTRLTVV.

The table lists this clonotype with many counts. J is TRBJ1-1 and V is TRBV12-3 or TRBV12-4; 8 nucleotides match TRBD1. V shed 6 bases and J 0 bases; nucleotides not matched to a gene: 3. CDR3 length equals 14 residues. DNA for the CDR3: TGTGCCAGCAGACAGGGGGGGATGAACACTGAAGCTTTCTTT. Amino acids: CASRQGGMNTEAFF.

The rearrangement joins TRBV28 to TRBJ2-5; TRBD1 aligns across 8 bases. The CDR3 contains 13 residues. V gave up 6 bases and J gave up 5 bases; unmatched junction bases: 5. The germline CDR1 and CDR2 sequences are MDHEN and SYDVKM. The CDR3 protein is CASRGQVVETQYF. CDR3 nucleotide sequence: TGTGCCAGCAGGGGACAGGTAGTTGAGACCCAGTACTTC.

As regards this clonotype: This may arise from a read error, as a much more abundant clone is one base away. The chain uses TRBV11-2 and TRBJ2-1; D not resolved. The germline V gene encodes CDR1 SGHAT and CDR2 FQNNGV. Trimming cost V 5 bases and J 9 bases, with 23 bases left between them. The CDR3 extends over 16 amino acids. The CDR3 spells CASSPADVPFRIEQFF. The CDR3 region has the DNA TGTGCCAGCAGCCCGGCGGACGTACCGTTTCGAATTGAGCAGTTCTTC.

Many counts were recorded for this clonotype. The genes are TRBV18 and TRBJ1-1; 9 bases are a match to TRBD1. With V trimmed by 3 bases and J by 9 bases, 5 bases remained unmatched. Germline V gene lookup returns CDR1 KGHSH and CDR2 LQKENI. The CDR3 length is 13 residues. The CDR3 DNA sequence: TGTGCCAGCTCACCTTCCGGGACAGGGAAAGCTTTCTTT. It codes for CASSPSGTGKAFF.

Many counts were recorded for this clonotype. V usage is TRBV6-1 and J usage is TRBJ2-2, with 8 bases lining up with TRBD2. The germline V gene encodes CDR1 MNHNS and CDR2 SASEGT. V shed 5 bases and J 4 bases; nucleotides not matched to a gene: 3. This CDR3 is 14 amino acids long. The DNA of the CDR3 is TGTGCCAGCAGTCTACGGGAGGGCACCGGGGAGCTGTTTTTT. It specifies CASSLREGTGELFF.

This clonotype was counted many times. This sequence joins TRBV11-2 and TRBJ1-6; 8 bases map to TRBD1. The CDR3 covers 16 residues. The junction had 13 bases not matched to a gene; V was cut back by 4 bases and J by 11 bases. Germline CDR1 and CDR2: SGHAT and FQNNGV. The DNA for the CDR3 is TGTGCCAGCAGCTCTAGCCCATCAGGGGGCGCGACACCCCTCCACTTT. Protein: CASSSSPSGGATPLHF.

V usage is TRBV11-2 and J usage is TRBJ2-3, with 8 bases fitting TRBD2. Germline V gene lookup returns CDR1 SGHAT and CDR2 FQNNGV. The V gene end was trimmed by 4 bases and the J gene end by 6 bases; junction bases not matched to a gene: 9. The length of the CDR3 is 15 residues. CDR3 protein: CASSSGGGQLDTQYF. The CDR3 DNA follows: TGTGCCAGCAGCTCCGGGGGGGGGCAGTTGGATACGCAGTATTTT.

Ten or more counts support this clonotype. The chain recombines TRBV6-8 with TRBJ1-3, with D hard to call. Germline CDR1 MNHGY, CDR2 SAAAGT. The CDR3 runs 14 residues. Trimming stripped 4 bases from V and 0 bases from J, with 7 bases between. The CDR3 sequence is CASSSGISGNTIYF. For the CDR3, the DNA is TGTGCCAGCAGTTCGGGGATCTCTGGAAACACCATATATTTT.

The table lists this clonotype with many counts. J is TRBJ2-6 and V is TRBV7-2; TRBD1 is a possible D gene (6 bases). CDR3 length equals 14 residues. The germline V gene has CDR1 SGHTA and CDR2 FQGNSA. V was shortened by 5 bases and J by 3 bases, with 8 bases between the two germline ends. The CDR3 coding sequence is TGTGCCAGCAGCCCCAGGGGTGGGGCCAACGTCCTGACTTTC. Its protein is CASSPRGGANVLTF.

This clonotype was recorded many times. The chain couples TRBV7-2 to TRBJ2-4; no reliable D call. The CDR3 loop spans 14 amino acids. Per the germline V gene, CDR1 is SGHTA and CDR2 is FQGNSA. The germline V and J ends were trimmed by 4 bases and 6 bases, with 13 bases remaining between them. CDR3 coding DNA: TGTGCCAGCAGCTCCGCGGTAGGCGGAAACATTCAGTACTTC. Translating gives CASSSAVGGNIQYF.

This clonotype was counted many times. The rearrangement uses TRBV6-2 or TRBV6-3 and TRBJ1-1; 8 bases align to TRBD1. The CDR3 runs 15 residues. The ends lost 8 bases at V and 5 bases at J; junction bases unmatched: 13. Germline V gives CDR1 MNHEY, CDR2 SVGEGT. CDR3 DNA sequence: TGTGCCAGCGGCACGGACAGGGTATTGGTAACTGAAGCTTTCTTT. Translation gives CASGTDRVLVTEAFF.

A few counts support this clonotype. The chain employs TRBV7-6 and TRBJ2-3; no clear D gene. V was cut by 4 bases and J by 1 base, with 12 bases left in between. This CDR3 has 15 amino acids. CDR1 is SGHVS, CDR2 FNYEAQ, per germline. The CDR3 DNA sequence: TGTGCCAGCAGCTCGCCGGCGGACCGCACAGATACGCAGTATTTT. This gives the protein CASSSPADRTDTQYF.

This clonotype was seen repeatedly, ten times or more. The rearrangement uses TRBV11-2 and TRBJ2-3, with 8 bases that match TRBD2. Germline CDR1 reads SGHAT; CDR2 reads FQNNGV. Losses at the gene ends were 0 bases for V and 5 bases for J; bases not matched to a gene: 7. The CDR3 contains 16 residues. CDR3 coding DNA: TGTGCCAGCAGCTTAGATGTCGGGAGGGCCCGAGATACGCAGTATTTT. It specifies CASSLDVGRARDTQYF.

This clonotype has ten or more counts. The chain uses TRBV28 and TRBJ1-4, with D possibly TRBD1 on 5 matching bases. The CDR3 runs to 13 residues. V lost 9 bases, J lost 10 bases, and 18 bases lay in between. Germline assignment: CDR1 MDHEN and CDR2 SYDVKM. CDR3: CASKRDVGGKLFF. The CDR3 region has the DNA TGTGCCAGTAAGCGGGACGTTGGAGGAAAACTGTTTTTT.

Details on this clonotype: Just one base apart from a much larger clone, this may be a read error. The chain joins TRBV6-2 or TRBV6-3 to TRBJ2-7, with TRBD2 matching over 10 bases. The V gene's germline CDR1 is MNHEY and CDR2 SVGEGT. Trimming at V came to 2 bases and at J to 6 bases, leaving 7 bases not matched to a gene. This CDR3 comprises 15 residues. The CDR3: CASSYQSGRASEQYF. Written as DNA, the CDR3 is TGTGCCAGCAGTTACCAGAGCGGGAGGGCCAGCGAGCAGTACTTC.

This clonotype was seen repeatedly, ten times or more. This chain connects TRBV28 to TRBJ1-2; D possibly corresponds to TRBD1 (6 bases). CDR3 length: 14 residues. Germline loops: CDR1 MDHEN, CDR2 SYDVKM. Trimming removed 2 bases at V and 4 bases at J, with 11 bases between. The CDR3 spells CASSLTGGAYGYTF. The CDR3 DNA is TGTGCCAGCAGTTTAACTGGGGGCGCCTATGGCTACACCTTC.

This clonotype was counted a few times. The rearrangement joins TRBV28 to TRBJ1-2; D might be TRBD1 (5 bases). Per the germline V gene, CDR1 is MDHEN and CDR2 is SYDVKM. Between the trimmed V and J ends, which lost 4 bases and 8 bases, there was a span of 11 bases. This CDR3 has 12 residues. DNA of the CDR3: TGTGCCAGCAGTTCTACGGGGCGCGGCTACACCTTC. This sequence encodes CASSSTGRGYTF.

This clonotype was seen many times. The chain joins TRBV7-2 to TRBJ1-5; 10 bases line up with TRBD1. Germline values: CDR1 SGHTA, CDR2 FQGNSA. The CDR3 runs 15 residues. The junction had 7 bases not matched to a gene; V was cut back by 5 bases and J by 6 bases. In nucleotides, the CDR3 is TGTGCCAGCAGCAAGACAGGGGGCGCATCTCAGCCCCAGCATTTT. It translates to CASSKTGGASQPQHF.

This clonotype was recorded at least ten times. The chain employs TRBV7-2 and TRBJ2-1; 10 bases agree with TRBD2. CDR1 is SGHTA, CDR2 FQGNSA, per germline. V gave up 5 bases and J gave up 10 bases; unmatched junction bases: 8. This CDR3 has 14 residues. The CDR3 DNA sequence: TGTGCCAGCAGCGGGGCTAGCGGGGGTAGGGAGCAGTTCTTC. Translation: CASSGASGGREQFF.

This clonotype occurred many times. This rearrangement joins TRBV28 to TRBJ2-1; 11 positions match TRBD2. V dropped 7 bases and J dropped 6; count of bases not matched to a gene: 17. The CDR3 is 18 residues long. The germline CDR1 and CDR2 sequences are MDHEN and SYDVKM. CDR3 sequence reads: CASTTGQIAGGVVNEQFF. CDR3 in DNA: TGTGCCAGCACCACGGGGCAAATAGCGGGAGGGGTGGTCAATGAGCAGTTCTTC.